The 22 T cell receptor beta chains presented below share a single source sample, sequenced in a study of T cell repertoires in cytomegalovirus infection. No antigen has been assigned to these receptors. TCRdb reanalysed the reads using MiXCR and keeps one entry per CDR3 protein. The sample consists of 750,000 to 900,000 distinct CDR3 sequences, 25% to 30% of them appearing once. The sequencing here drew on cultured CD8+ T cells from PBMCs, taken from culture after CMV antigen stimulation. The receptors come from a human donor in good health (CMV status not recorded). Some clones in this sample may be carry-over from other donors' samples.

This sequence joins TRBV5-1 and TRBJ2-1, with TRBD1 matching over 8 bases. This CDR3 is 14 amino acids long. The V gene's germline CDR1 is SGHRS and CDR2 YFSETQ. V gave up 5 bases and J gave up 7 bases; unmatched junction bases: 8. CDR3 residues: CASRIRQGRNEQFF. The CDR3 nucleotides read TGCGCCAGCAGGATTCGACAGGGGAGGAATGAGCAGTTCTTC.

CDR3 sequence: CASSQEGLGNYGYTF. For the CDR3, the DNA is TGCGCCAGCAGCCAAGAGGGACTGGGAAACTATGGCTACACCTTC. V and J are TRBV4-1 and TRBJ1-2, with D maybe TRBD1 (5 bases). Germline lookup yields CDR1 MGHRA and CDR2 YSYEKL. The length of the CDR3 is 15 residues. V lost 0 bases and J lost 2, with 10 bases in between.

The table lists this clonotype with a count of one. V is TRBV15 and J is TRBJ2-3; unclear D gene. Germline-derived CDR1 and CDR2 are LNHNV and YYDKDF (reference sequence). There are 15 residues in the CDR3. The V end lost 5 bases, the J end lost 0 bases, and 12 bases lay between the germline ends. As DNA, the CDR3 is TGTGCCACCAGCTATTCAGACTCTAGCACAGATACGCAGTATTTT. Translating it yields CATSYSDSSTDTQYF.

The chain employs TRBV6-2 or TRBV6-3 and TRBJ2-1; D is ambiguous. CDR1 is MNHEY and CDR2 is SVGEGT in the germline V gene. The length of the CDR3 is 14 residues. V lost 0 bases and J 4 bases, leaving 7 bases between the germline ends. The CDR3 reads CASSYSVVYNEQFF. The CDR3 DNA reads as TGTGCCAGCAGTTACTCGGTGGTATACAATGAGCAGTTCTTC.

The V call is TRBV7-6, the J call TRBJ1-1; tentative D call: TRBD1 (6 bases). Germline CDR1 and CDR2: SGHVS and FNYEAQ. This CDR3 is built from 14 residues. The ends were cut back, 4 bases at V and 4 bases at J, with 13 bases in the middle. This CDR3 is CASSWRGAVTEAFF. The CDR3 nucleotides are TGTGCCAGCAGCTGGAGGGGGGCAGTCACTGAAGCTTTCTTT.

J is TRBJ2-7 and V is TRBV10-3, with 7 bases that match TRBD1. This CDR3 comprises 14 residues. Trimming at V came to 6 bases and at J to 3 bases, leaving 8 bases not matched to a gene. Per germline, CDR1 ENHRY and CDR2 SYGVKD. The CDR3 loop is CAIRPKDRDYEQYF. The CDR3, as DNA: TGTGCCATCAGGCCCAAAGACAGGGACTACGAGCAGTACTTC.

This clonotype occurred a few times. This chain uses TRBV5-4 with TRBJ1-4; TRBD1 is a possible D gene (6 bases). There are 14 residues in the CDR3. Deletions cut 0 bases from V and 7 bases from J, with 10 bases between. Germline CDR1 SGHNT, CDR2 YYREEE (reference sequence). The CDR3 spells CASSLGRGGEKLFF. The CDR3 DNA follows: TGTGCCAGCAGCTTGGGGCGAGGGGGTGAAAAACTGTTTTTT.

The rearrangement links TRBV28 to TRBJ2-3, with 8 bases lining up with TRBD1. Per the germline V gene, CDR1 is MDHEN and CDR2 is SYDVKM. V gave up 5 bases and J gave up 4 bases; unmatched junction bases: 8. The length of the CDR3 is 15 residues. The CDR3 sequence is CASSPGQGGADTQYF. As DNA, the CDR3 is TGTGCCAGCAGTCCCGGACAGGGTGGGGCAGATACGCAGTATTTT.

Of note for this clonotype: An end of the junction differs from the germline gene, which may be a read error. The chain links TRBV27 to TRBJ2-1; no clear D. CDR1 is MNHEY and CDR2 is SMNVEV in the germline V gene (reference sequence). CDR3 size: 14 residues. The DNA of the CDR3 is TGTGCCAGCAGTATATCGGACTCCTACAATGAGCAGTTCTTC. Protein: CASSISDSYNEQFF.

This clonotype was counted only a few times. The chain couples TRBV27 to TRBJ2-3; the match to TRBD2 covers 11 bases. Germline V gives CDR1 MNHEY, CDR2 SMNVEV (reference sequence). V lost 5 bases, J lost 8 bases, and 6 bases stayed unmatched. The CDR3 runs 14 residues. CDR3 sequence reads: CASSPGTSGGTQYF. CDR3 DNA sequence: TGTGCCAGCAGTCCTGGGACTAGCGGTGGTACGCAGTATTTT.

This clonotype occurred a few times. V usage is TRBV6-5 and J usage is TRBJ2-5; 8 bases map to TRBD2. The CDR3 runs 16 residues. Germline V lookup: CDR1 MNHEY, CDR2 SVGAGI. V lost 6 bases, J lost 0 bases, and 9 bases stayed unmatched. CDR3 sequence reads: CASRILGGANQETQYF. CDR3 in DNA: TGTGCCAGCAGGATACTCGGGGGGGCCAACCAAGAGACCCAGTACTTC.

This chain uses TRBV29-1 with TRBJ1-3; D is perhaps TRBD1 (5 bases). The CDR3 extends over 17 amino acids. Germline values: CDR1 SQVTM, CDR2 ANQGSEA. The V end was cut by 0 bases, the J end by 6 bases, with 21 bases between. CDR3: CSVEDPMSPSGSNTIYF. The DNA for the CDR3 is TGCAGCGTTGAAGACCCCATGAGCCCCTCAGGGTCAAACACCATATATTTT.

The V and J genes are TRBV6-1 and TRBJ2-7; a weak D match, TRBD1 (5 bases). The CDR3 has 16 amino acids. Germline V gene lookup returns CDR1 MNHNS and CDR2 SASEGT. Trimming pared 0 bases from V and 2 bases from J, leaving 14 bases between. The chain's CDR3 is CASSEAPFKGPYEQYF. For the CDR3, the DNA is TGTGCCAGCAGTGAAGCCCCCTTTAAGGGGCCCTACGAGCAGTACTTC.

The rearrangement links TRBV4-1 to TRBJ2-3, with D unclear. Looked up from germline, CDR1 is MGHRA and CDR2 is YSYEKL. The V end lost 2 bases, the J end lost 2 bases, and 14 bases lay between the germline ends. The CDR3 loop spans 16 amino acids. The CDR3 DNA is TGCGCCAGCAGCCAATCTACCCGGAGTTACACAGATACGCAGTATTTT. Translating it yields CASSQSTRSYTDTQYF.

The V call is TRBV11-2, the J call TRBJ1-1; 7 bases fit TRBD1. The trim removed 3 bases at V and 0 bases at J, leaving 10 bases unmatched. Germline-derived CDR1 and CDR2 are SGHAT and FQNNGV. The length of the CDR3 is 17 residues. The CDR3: CASSFWDRSLMNTEAFF. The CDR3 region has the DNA TGTGCCAGCAGCTTCTGGGACAGATCCTTGATGAACACTGAAGCTTTCTTT.

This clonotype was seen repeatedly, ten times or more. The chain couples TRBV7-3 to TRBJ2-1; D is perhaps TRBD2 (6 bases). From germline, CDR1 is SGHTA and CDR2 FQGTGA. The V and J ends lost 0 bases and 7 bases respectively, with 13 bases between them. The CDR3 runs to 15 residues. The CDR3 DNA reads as TGTGCCAGCAGCTTAACCCTCGCGGGGTTAAATGAGCAGTTCTTC. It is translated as CASSLTLAGLNEQFF.

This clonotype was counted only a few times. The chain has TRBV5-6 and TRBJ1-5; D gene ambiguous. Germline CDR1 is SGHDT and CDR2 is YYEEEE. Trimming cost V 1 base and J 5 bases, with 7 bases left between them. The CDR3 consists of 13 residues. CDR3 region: CASSLISDQPQHF. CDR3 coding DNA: TGTGCCAGCAGCTTGATCAGCGATCAGCCCCAGCATTTT.

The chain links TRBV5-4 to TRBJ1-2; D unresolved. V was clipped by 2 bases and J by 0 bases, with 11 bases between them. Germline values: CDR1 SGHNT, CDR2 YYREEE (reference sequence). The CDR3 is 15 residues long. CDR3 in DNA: TGTGCCAGCAGCTTTCCGACCGATACTAACTATGGCTACACCTTC. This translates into CASSFPTDTNYGYTF.

CDR3 DNA: TGTGCCAGCCAAATCGGGGAAAGTACTGAAGCTTTCTTT. Its protein product is CASQIGESTEAFF. This chain joins TRBV7-6 and TRBJ1-1; D ambiguous. CDR3 length equals 13 residues. V shed 8 bases and J shed 5 bases, with 15 bases lying between them. Germline CDR1 SGHVS, CDR2 FNYEAQ. The full variable domain, its missing parts supplied by reference TRBV7-6 and TRBJ1-1, is GAGVSQSPRYKVTKRGQDVALRCDPISGHVSLYWYRQALGQGPEFLTYFNYEAQQDKSGLPNDRFSAERPEGSISTLTIQRTEQRDSAMYRCASQIGESTEAFFGQGTRLTVV.

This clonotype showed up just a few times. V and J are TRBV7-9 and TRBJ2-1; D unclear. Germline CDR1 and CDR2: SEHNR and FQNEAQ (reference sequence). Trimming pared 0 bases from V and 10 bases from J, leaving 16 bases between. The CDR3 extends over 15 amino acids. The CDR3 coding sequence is TGTGCCAGCAGCTTAGCCTATTTCTCCTTGGGAGAGCAGTTCTTC. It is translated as CASSLAYFSLGEQFF. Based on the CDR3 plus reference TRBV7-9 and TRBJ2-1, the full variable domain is DTGVSQNPRHKITKRGQNVTFRCDPISEHNRLYWYRQTLGQGPEFLTYFQNEAQLEKSRLLSDRFSAERPKGSFSTLEIQRTEQGDSAMYLCASSLAYFSLGEQFFGPGTRLTVL.

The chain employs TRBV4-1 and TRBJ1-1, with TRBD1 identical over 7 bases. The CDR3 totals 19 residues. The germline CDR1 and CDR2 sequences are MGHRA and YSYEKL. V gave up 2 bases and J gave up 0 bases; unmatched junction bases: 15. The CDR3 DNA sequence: TGCGCCAGCAGCCAAAGATGGGACAGTCTCGAGCCATTGAACACTGAAGCTTTCTTT. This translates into CASSQRWDSLEPLNTEAFF.

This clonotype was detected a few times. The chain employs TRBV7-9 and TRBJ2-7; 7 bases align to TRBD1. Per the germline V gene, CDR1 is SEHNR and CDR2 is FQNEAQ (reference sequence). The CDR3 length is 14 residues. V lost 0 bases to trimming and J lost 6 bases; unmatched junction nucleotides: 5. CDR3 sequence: CASSLAIGGGEQYF. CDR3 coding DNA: TGTGCCAGCAGCTTAGCGATAGGGGGCGGCGAGCAGTACTTC. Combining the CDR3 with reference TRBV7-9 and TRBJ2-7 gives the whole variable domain DTGVSQNPRHKITKRGQNVTFRCDPISEHNRLYWYRQTLGQGPEFLTYFQNEAQLEKSRLLSDRFSAERPKGSFSTLEIQRTEQGDSAMYLCASSLAIGGGEQYFGPGTRLTVT.